This TCR beta chain was recorded in a study of radiotherapy plus CTLA-4 blockade in lung cancer (dated 2018 in TCRdb). Context from the whole study: Among the enrolled patients, about 19% had an objective response, and 31% reached disease control.

The study evaluated CTLA-4 blockade (ipilimumab) given together with focal radiation therapy in patients who had chemo-refractory metastatic non-small-cell lung cancer. Paper-wide results and their limitations: After treatment with radiotherapy and ipilimumab, TCR clones that came from tumors expanded in the peripheral blood. The strongest predictors of response, as reported, were early dynamic changes in blood T cell clones along with a rise in serum interferon-beta after radiation.

Compared with germline, V lacks 2 bases and J lacks 9 bases; bases without a gene match: 8. CDR1 is given as SGHRS and CDR2 as YFSETQ, both from the germline V gene. The CDR3 holds 15 amino acids from the cysteine to the phenylalanine. Only the CDR3 part of the read is kept: 45 bases, read in frame from the first base. Library creation used the immunoSEQ multiplex PCR assay. In its TCRdb copy, this immuneACCESS table keeps in-frame sequences only and misses some clones. Where compared with another copy, unresolved V genes explain less than half of these, and the others have no known cause. A total of over 100,000 clones appear in this sample, 80% to 90% of them only once. Approximately 7% of the sample belongs to the ten largest clones. About this clone: Its antigen is not yet known. Base qualities are not at hand, and no much larger clone is one base apart.

The sample here was peripheral blood, taken from a patient treated with radiotherapy plus ipilimumab. The sequence links TRBV5-1 to TRBJ2-1, with 10 middle bases fitting TRBD2. The receptor was isolated from a human donor with non-small cell lung cancer that progressed on radiotherapy plus ipilimumab. The base sequence is TGCGCCAGCAGCTTTGGTAGCGGGGGGTCGGGTGAGCAGTTCTTC. The encoded protein is CASSFGSGGSGEQFF.